Listed below are T cell receptor beta chains from one sample, sequenced in a study of T cells in Graves' hyperthyroidism and ophthalmopathy. In TCRdb, the multiplex PCR reads were re-called with MiXCR into one record per CDR3 protein. In the table there are about 350,000 distinct CDR3 sequences, approximately 19% of which are singletons. The sequenced sample was blood. All receptors come from a woman younger than 35 with Graves' hyperthyroidism. Both conserved end residues are part of each CDR3. A D gene is named only where the DNA matches it firmly. Only part of the rows carry a size: once, few, many, or a class if the clone is expanded.

TRBV4-1,TRBD2,few,17,TRBJ2-4,CASSQLIAGGNKNIQYF,TGCGCCAGCAGCCAACTAATAGCGGGGGGAAACAAAAACATTCAGTACTTC
TRBV6-1,.,.,15,TRBJ1-2,CASSEAEAINYGYTF,TGTGCCAGCAGTGAGGCTGAGGCGATTAACTATGGCTACACCTTC
TRBV27,.,many,15,TRBJ1-5,CASSRGTVVNQPQHF,TGTGCCAGCAGCCGAGGGACGGTTGTCAATCAGCCCCAGCATTTT
TRBV20-1,.,many,12,TRBJ2-7,CSFNRDSYEQYF,TGCAGTTTCAACAGGGATTCCTACGAGCAGTACTTC
TRBV11-1,TRBD2,many,16,TRBJ2-7,CASSLTQRGKTYEQYF,TGTGCCAGCAGCTTAACGCAGCGGGGGAAGACCTACGAGCAGTACTTC
TRBV7-2,.,.,14,TRBJ1-3,CASSSGGVGNTIYF,TGTGCCAGCAGCTCCGGGGGGGTTGGAAACACCATATATTTT
TRBV12-3/TRBV12-4,TRBD2,many,15,TRBJ2-5,CASSTSLAGGETQYF,TGTGCCAGCAGTACCTCACTAGCGGGTGGAGAGACCCAGTACTTC
TRBV7-8,TRBD1,many,14,TRBJ1-1,CASSLDRGRDEAFF,TGTGCCAGCAGCCTTGACAGGGGGCGGGATGAAGCTTTCTTT
TRBV6-5,.,.,13,TRBJ2-5,CASSYPARETQYF,TGTGCCAGCAGTTACCCAGCGAGGGAGACCCAGTACTTC
TRBV4-2,TRBD1,.,19,TRBJ2-2,CASSSRTGLGPGSTGELFF,TGTGCCAGCTCCTCTAGGACAGGGCTAGGACCGGGGTCGACCGGGGAGCTGTTTTTT
TRBV4-1,.,many,17,TRBJ1-3,CASSQERPTFSGNTIYF,TGCGCCAGCAGCCAAGAACGGCCAACCTTCTCTGGAAACACCATATATTTT
TRBV7-6,.,many,14,TRBJ1-2,CASSLFAGDYGYTF,TGTGCCAGCAGCTTATTCGCCGGGGACTATGGCTACACCTTC
TRBV29-1,.,many,15,TRBJ1-1,CSVEDQKGLGTEAFF,TGCAGCGTTGAAGATCAGAAGGGTCTGGGCACTGAAGCTTTCTTT
TRBV18,.,.,15,TRBJ2-5,CASSPRAAYQETQYF,TGTGCCAGCTCACCTCGCGCGGCCTATCAAGAGACCCAGTACTTC
TRBV6-5,TRBD1,many,14,TRBJ2-7,CASTRTGTSYEQYF,TGTGCCAGCACCAGGACAGGGACCTCCTACGAGCAGTACTTC
TRBV20-1,.,.,11,TRBJ2-5,CSAGYRETQYF,TGCAGTGCGGGATACCGGGAGACCCAGTACTTC
TRBV6-1,.,many,15,TRBJ2-7,CASRLPGGNSYEQYF,TGTGCCAGCAGACTCCCCGGCGGGAACTCCTACGAGCAGTACTTC
TRBV6-1,.,.,14,TRBJ1-1,CASSDLRGVTEAFF,TGTGCCAGCAGCGACCTAAGGGGGGTAACTGAAGCTTTCTTT
TRBV4-1,.,.,15,TRBJ2-7,CASSSGARRVYEQYF,TGCGCCAGCAGCTCCGGGGCCAGGCGGGTGTACGAGCAGTACTTC
TRBV6-2/TRBV6-3,.,many,14,TRBJ2-7,CASSRLGISYEQYF,TGTGCCAGCAGCCGCTTGGGGATTTCCTACGAGCAGTACTTC
TRBV20-1,.,many,15,TRBJ2-2,CSARRAGQSTGELFF,TGCAGTGCTAGGCGTGCAGGACAGTCCACCGGGGAGCTGTTTTTT
TRBV6-1,.,many,14,TRBJ1-1,CASSEGILNTEAFF,TGTGCCAGCAGTGAGGGGATCCTGAACACTGAAGCTTTCTTT
TRBV6-1,TRBD2,many,13,TRBJ2-2,CASTLAGAGELFF,TGTGCCAGCACGCTAGCGGGGGCCGGGGAGCTGTTTTTT
TRBV6-1,.,.,12,TRBJ1-2,CASSEADYGYTF,TGTGCCAGCAGTGAAGCAGACTATGGCTACACCTTC
TRBV20-1,.,many,14,TRBJ1-2,CSARELTANYGYTF,TGCAGTGCTAGAGAGTTAACGGCTAACTATGGCTACACCTTC
TRBV5-1,.,.,14,TRBJ2-5,CAISRGGTQETQYF,TGCGCCATCAGCCGCGGGGGCACCCAAGAGACCCAGTACTTC
TRBV7-3,TRBD1,.,15,TRBJ2-2,CGSSQGQGSHGELFF,TGTGGCAGCAGCCAGGGACAGGGGTCACACGGGGAGCTGTTTTTT
TRBV4-2,.,many,16,TRBJ2-5,CASSQDPSTGQETQYF,TGTGCCAGCAGCCAAGATCCCTCGACAGGTCAAGAGACCCAGTACTTC
TRBV6-5,TRBD1,many,15,TRBJ1-2,CASSSRGQGARGYTF,TGTGCCAGCAGTTCACGGGGACAGGGGGCGCGGGGCTACACCTTC
TRBV29-1,TRBD1,many,14,TRBJ1-1,CSVEAGGLNTEAFF,TGCAGCGTTGAGGCAGGGGGCCTGAACACTGAAGCTTTCTTT
TRBV16,.,many,15,TRBJ2-3,CASSHWGRGADTQYF,TGTGCCAGCAGCCACTGGGGACGAGGGGCAGATACGCAGTATTTT
TRBV27,.,many,13,TRBJ2-2,CASTLGASGELFF,TGTGCCAGCACCCTTGGGGCGTCCGGGGAGCTGTTTTTT
TRBV20-1,.,few,12,TRBJ2-2,CSAELDSGELFF,TGCAGTGCGGAGTTGGATTCCGGGGAGCTGTTTTTT
TRBV12-3/TRBV12-4,.,many,15,TRBJ1-5,CASSFGRSLSQPQHF,TGTGCCAGCAGTTTCGGACGGAGCCTCAGTCAGCCCCAGCATTTT
TRBV30,.,.,13,TRBJ1-5,CAWSGGHNQPQHF,TGTGCCTGGAGTGGAGGTCACAATCAGCCCCAGCATTTT